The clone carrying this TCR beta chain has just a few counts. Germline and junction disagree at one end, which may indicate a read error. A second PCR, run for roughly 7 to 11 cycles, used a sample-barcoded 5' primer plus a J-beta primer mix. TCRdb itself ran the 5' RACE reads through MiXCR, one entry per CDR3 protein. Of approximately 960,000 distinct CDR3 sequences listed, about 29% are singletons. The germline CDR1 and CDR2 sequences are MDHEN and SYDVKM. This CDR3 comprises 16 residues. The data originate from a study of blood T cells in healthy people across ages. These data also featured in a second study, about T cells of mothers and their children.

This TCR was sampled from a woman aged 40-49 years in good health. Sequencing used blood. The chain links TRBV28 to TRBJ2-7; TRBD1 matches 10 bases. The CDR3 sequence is CGSSSPRDRGPLEQYF. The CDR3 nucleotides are TGTGGCAGCAGTTCGCCCCGGGACAGGGGTCCCCTTGAGCAGTACTTC.